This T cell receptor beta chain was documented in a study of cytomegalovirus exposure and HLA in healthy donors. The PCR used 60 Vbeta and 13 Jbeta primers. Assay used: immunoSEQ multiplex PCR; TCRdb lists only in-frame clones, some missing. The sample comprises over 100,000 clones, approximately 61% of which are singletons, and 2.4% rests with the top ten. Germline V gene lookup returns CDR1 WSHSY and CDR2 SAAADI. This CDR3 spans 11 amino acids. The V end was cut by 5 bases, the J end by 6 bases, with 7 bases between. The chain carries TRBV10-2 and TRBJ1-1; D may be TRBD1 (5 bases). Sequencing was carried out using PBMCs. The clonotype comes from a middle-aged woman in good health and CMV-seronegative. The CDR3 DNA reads TGCGCCAGCAGTTACAGGTCTGAAGCTTTCTTT. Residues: CASSYRSEAFF.